This TCR beta chain appears in the sequencing data of a study of blood T cell repertoires in COVID-19. Study context: COVID-19 samples from acute and convalescent phases originated in the United States, Italy and Spain. The cDNA or gDNA used as material had been derived from T cells, B-cell-depleted T cells, or PBMCs.

Trimming took off 2 bases at V and 7 bases at J, with 20 bases between the two ends. The CDR3 length is 16 residues. Germline CDR1 MNHEY, CDR2 SVGAGI. Original handling: Amplification of reference gene primers provided the estimated nucleated cell counts. This table comes from immunoSEQ multiplex PCR, and its TCRdb copy is limited to in-frame clones, with some not included. D and trimming come from the DNA, and the V and J calls and clone size come from that table. This sample has some 200,000 clones, with around 81% found just once. The origin of this receptor is a woman aged 55-70 years with acute or convalescent COVID-19. What was sequenced was peripheral blood. The chain uses TRBV6-5 and TRBJ1-1; D is perhaps TRBD1 (5 bases). As DNA, the CDR3 is TGTGCCAGCAGTTACACTCTAAGGGGCGGTGTAGGTGAAGCTTTCTTT. Translation: CASSYTLRGGVGEAFF.